These T cell receptor beta chains were read from a single sample in a study of blood T cell repertoires in COVID-19. Assay used: immunoSEQ multiplex PCR; TCRdb lists only in-frame clones, some missing. The data hold about 190,000 clones, with about 86% observed a single time. Input material: peripheral blood. These receptors were taken from a man younger than 45 with active or convalescent COVID-19. Each CDR3 is given with its conserved first and last residue. The order of the fields is D gene, J gene, V gene, clone size, CDR3 protein, CDR3 DNA. A D gene is named only where the DNA matches it firmly. A clone size is listed for some rows: how often the clone was seen (once, few, many), or a class if it is expanded.

>-|TRBJ1-1|TRBV6-5|-
CASSYSLASMNTEAFF
TGTGCCAGCAGTTACTCGTTAGCATCAATGAACACTGAAGCTTTCTTT
>TRBD1|TRBJ1-2|TRBV5-5|-
CASSLDRDGYTF
TGTGCCAGCAGCTTAGACAGGGATGGCTACACCTTC
>TRBD2|TRBJ2-1|TRBV25-1|-
CASSEGLAGTHEQFF
TGTGCCAGCAGTGAGGGTCTAGCGGGAACTCATGAGCAGTTCTTC
>-|TRBJ2-7|TRBV2|once
CASSNPRTPRGYEQYF
TGTGCCAGCAGTAACCCAAGGACTCCCCGGGGGTACGAGCAGTACTTC
>-|TRBJ1-3|TRBV7-3|-
CASSWGPGTGNTIYF
TGTGCCAGCAGCTGGGGGCCAGGGACTGGAAACACCATATATTTT
>TRBD1|TRBJ2-5|TRBV5-1|-
CASGSGGQGAPKTQYF
TGCGCCAGCGGATCCGGGGGACAGGGGGCGCCGAAGACCCAGTACTTC
>TRBD1|TRBJ1-2|TRBV10-3|-
CAISGTSGTGFYGYTF
TGTGCCATCAGTGGCACTTCCGGGACAGGATTCTATGGCTACACCTTC
>TRBD1|TRBJ1-5|TRBV7-9|-
CASSLDFVGQGARKPQHF
TGTGCCAGCAGCTTAGATTTCGTGGGACAGGGGGCGAGGAAGCCCCAGCATTTT
>-|TRBJ2-3|TRBV11-2|once
CASSPYRTDTQYF
TGTGCCAGCAGCCCCTACAGAACAGATACGCAGTATTTT
>TRBD1|TRBJ1-6|TRBV6-5|few
CASSRQGVNSPLHF
TGTGCCAGCAGTCGACAGGGGGTAAATTCACCCCTCCACTTT
>TRBD2|TRBJ2-3|TRBV27|-
CASSSLGVAGVEDTQYF
TGTGCCAGCAGTTCCCTCGGGGTAGCGGGAGTAGAAGATACGCAGTATTTT
>TRBD1|TRBJ1-5|TRBV24-1|-
CATSDTNRGNNQPQHF
TGTGCCACCAGTGATACAAACAGGGGCAACAATCAGCCCCAGCATTTT
>TRBD1|TRBJ1-1|TRBV5-5|-
CASSLAPTGTTEAFF
TGTGCCAGCAGCTTGGCCCCGACAGGGACCACTGAAGCTTTCTTT
>-|TRBJ1-1|TRBV4-1|-
CASSKSQQGNTEAFF
TGCGCCAGCAGCAAATCTCAACAGGGGAACACTGAAGCTTTCTTT
>-|TRBJ2-5|TRBV7-2|-
CASSPTGTPTETQYF
TGTGCCAGCAGCCCAACCGGGACTCCCACTGAGACCCAGTACTTC
>-|TRBJ1-6|TRBV18|-
CASSPVGESPLHF
TGTGCCAGCTCACCAGTCGGGGAATCACCCCTCCACTTT
>-|TRBJ1-5|TRBV4-3|-
CASSQDITGVAQPQHF
TGCGCCAGCAGCCAAGATATTACCGGGGTGGCTCAGCCCCAGCATTTT
>-|TRBJ2-7|TRBV11-3|-
CASSSHLLDRRITYEQYF
TGTGCCAGCAGCTCGCACCTACTGGACAGAAGGATAACCTACGAGCAGTACTTC
>TRBD1|TRBJ2-7|TRBV7-2|-
CASSRDRMGEQYF
TGTGCCAGCAGCCGGGACAGGATGGGGGAGCAGTACTTC
>-|TRBJ2-1|TRBV6-4|few
CASRLWAGSENEQFF
TGTGCCAGCAGGCTCTGGGCAGGGTCAGAAAATGAGCAGTTCTTC
>TRBD1|TRBJ1-1|TRBV5-1|-
CASSSDREAFF
TGCGCCAGCAGTTCGGACAGGGAAGCTTTCTTT
>TRBD1|TRBJ1-1|TRBV7-6|-
CASSLTGTGGALTEAFF
TGTGCCAGCAGCTTGACCGGGACAGGGGGCGCCCTCACTGAAGCTTTCTTT
>-|TRBJ1-2|TRBV28|few
CASSSSGVNYGYTF
TGTGCCAGCAGTTCTTCAGGGGTTAACTATGGCTACACCTTC
>-|TRBJ1-1|TRBV5-4|-
CASSSGGGWMNTEAFF
TGTGCCAGCAGCTCCGGGGGAGGTTGGATGAACACTGAAGCTTTCTTT
>TRBD1|TRBJ1-2|TRBV19|-
CASTLGQGNYGYTF
TGTGCCAGTACCCTGGGACAGGGCAACTATGGCTACACCTTC
>-|TRBJ1-2|TRBV15|-
CATSRAPGEGYTF
TGTGCCACCAGCAGGGCGCCAGGGGAAGGCTACACCTTC
>-|TRBJ1-3|TRBV6-1|-
CASSEPGAADTDIYF
TGTGCCAGCAGTGAACCAGGGGCCGCCGATACAGACATATATTTT
>TRBD1|TRBJ1-1|TRBV28|-
CASSSGQTNTEAFF
TGTGCCAGCAGTTCGGGACAGACGAACACTGAAGCTTTCTTT
>-|TRBJ2-5|TRBV6-5|-
CASSYSQGETQYF
TGTGCCAGCAGTTACTCACAGGGAGAGACCCAGTACTTC
>TRBD1|TRBJ1-2|TRBV6-2/TRBV6-3|-
CASSLSQGALTGYTF
TGTGCCAGCAGTCTCTCGCAGGGGGCACTAACAGGCTACACCTTC
>-|TRBJ2-5|TRBV5-4|-
CASSAGVGEWEQETQYF
TGTGCCAGCAGCGCGGGTGTTGGCGAATGGGAGCAAGAGACCCAGTACTTC
>-|TRBJ2-7|TRBV13|-
CASALHEYEQYF
TGTGCCAGCGCGCTCCACGAATACGAGCAGTACTTC
>TRBD1|TRBJ1-5|TRBV7-8|-
CASSSGTGGNQPQHF
TGTGCCAGCAGCTCCGGGACAGGGGGCAATCAGCCCCAGCATTTT
>TRBD1|TRBJ1-1|TRBV5-1|once
CASSQQTGASGTEAFF
TGCGCCAGCAGCCAGCAGACAGGGGCATCAGGTACTGAAGCTTTCTTT
>-|TRBJ1-1|TRBV6-5|-
CASSYWEGANTEAFF
TGTGCCAGCAGTTACTGGGAGGGAGCGAACACTGAAGCTTTCTTT
>-|TRBJ2-5|TRBV12-3/TRBV12-4|-
CASSPTGETQYF
TGTGCCAGCAGTCCCACGGGGGAAACCCAGTACTTC
>-|TRBJ2-5|TRBV14|once
CASSQQYQETQYF
TGTGCCAGCAGCCAACAGTACCAAGAGACCCAGTACTTC
>TRBD2|TRBJ2-1|TRBV4-3|-
CASSRVPQAGGGNEQFF
TGCGCCAGCAGCCGAGTTCCGCAAGCGGGAGGGGGTAATGAGCAGTTCTTC
>-|TRBJ1-5|TRBV5-1|-
CASSLETGNQPQHF
TGCGCCAGCAGCTTGGAGACAGGAAATCAGCCCCAGCATTTT
>-|TRBJ1-2|TRBV7-9|-
CASSSRGQLGAYGYTF
TGTGCCAGCAGCTCGAGAGGACAGTTAGGGGCCTATGGCTACACCTTC
>TRBD1|TRBJ2-1|TRBV5-6|-
CASSPGQGDYNEQFF
TGTGCCAGCAGCCCCGGACAGGGTGACTACAATGAGCAGTTCTTC
>TRBD2|TRBJ2-5|TRBV2|-
CASSYGETGGTQYF
TGTGCCAGCAGTTACGGGGAGACGGGGGGGACCCAGTACTTC
>TRBD1|TRBJ1-2|TRBV7-2|-
CASSAGQFYGYTF
TGTGCCAGCTCGGCGGGACAGTTTTATGGCTACACCTTC
>-|TRBJ1-6|TRBV4-2|-
CASSQSESRGGWNSPLHF
TGTGCCAGCAGCCAATCAGAATCACGCGGCGGTTGGAATTCACCCCTCCACTTT
>-|TRBJ2-7|TRBV11-3|-
CASSLDRVGGSYEQYF
TGTGCCAGCAGCTTAGATCGAGTAGGAGGATCCTACGAGCAGTACTTC
>-|TRBJ2-3|TRBV7-2|-
CASRASGGLTDTQYF
TGTGCCAGCAGAGCCTCGGGCGGGCTCACAGATACGCAGTATTTT
>-|TRBJ2-4|TRBV15|-
CATSRAGGAQAKNIQYF
TGTGCCACCAGCAGAGCCGGTGGGGCTCAAGCCAAAAACATTCAGTACTTC
>TRBD1|TRBJ1-2|TRBV27|few
CASSSSQGQVYYGYTF
TGTGCCAGCAGTTCCTCCCAGGGACAGGTTTACTATGGCTACACCTTC
>TRBD2|TRBJ2-5|TRBV7-7|-
CASSASGSAQETQYF
TGTGCTAGCAGCGCTAGCGGGAGCGCACAAGAGACCCAGTACTTC
>TRBD1|TRBJ1-5|TRBV28|once
CASSPTGGGQPQHF
TGTGCCAGCAGTCCGACAGGGGGCGGTCAGCCCCAGCATTTT
>-|TRBJ1-2|TRBV30|few
CASSRGYGYTF
TGTGCCTCTTCGCGGGGCTATGGCTACACCTTC
>TRBD1|TRBJ1-1|TRBV27|-
CASSPGTGDTEAFF
TGTGCCAGCTCTCCCGGGACAGGGGACACTGAAGCTTTCTTT
>TRBD2|TRBJ2-7|TRBV27|-
CASSLLYSGGSYEQYF
TGTGCCAGCAGTTTATTGTATAGCGGGGGTTCCTACGAGCAGTACTTC